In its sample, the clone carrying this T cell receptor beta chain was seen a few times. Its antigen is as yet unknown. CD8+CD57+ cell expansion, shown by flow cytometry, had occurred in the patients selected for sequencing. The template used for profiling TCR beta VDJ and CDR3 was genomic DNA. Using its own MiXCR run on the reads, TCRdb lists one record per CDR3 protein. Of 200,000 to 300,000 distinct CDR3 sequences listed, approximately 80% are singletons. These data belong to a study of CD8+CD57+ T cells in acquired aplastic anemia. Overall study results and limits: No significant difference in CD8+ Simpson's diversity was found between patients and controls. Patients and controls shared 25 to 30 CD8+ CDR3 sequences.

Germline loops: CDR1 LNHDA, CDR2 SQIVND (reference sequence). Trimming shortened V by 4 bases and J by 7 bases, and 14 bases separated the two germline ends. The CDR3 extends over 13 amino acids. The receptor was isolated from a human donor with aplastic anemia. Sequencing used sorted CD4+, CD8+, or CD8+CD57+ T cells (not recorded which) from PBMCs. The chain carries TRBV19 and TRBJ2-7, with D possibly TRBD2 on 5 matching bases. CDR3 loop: CASSNSDRREQYF. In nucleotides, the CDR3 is TGTGCCAGTAGTAACTCGGACCGGAGGGAGCAGTACTTC.